The 25 T cell receptor beta chains presented below share a single source sample, sequenced in a study of cytomegalovirus exposure and HLA in healthy donors. Researchers ran the PCR with 60 Vbeta and 13 Jbeta primers. This table comes from immunoSEQ multiplex PCR, and its TCRdb copy is limited to in-frame clones, with some not included. This sample has about 280,000 clones, with 70% to 90% found just once. Sequences were obtained from PBMCs. These receptors were collected from a woman aged 18 to 35 in good health and CMV-seronegative.

This clone came up a few times. The chain links TRBV6-1 to TRBJ1-2; unclear D gene. With 2 bases removed from V and 4 bases from J, the gap between germline ends came to 14 bases. This CDR3 contains 15 residues. Germline CDR1 and CDR2: MNHNS and SASEGT. For the CDR3, the DNA is TGTGCCAGCAGTGAAAGGACCATACTAGGCTATGGCTACACCTTC. Encoded protein: CASSERTILGYGYTF.

The chain recombines TRBV9 with TRBJ2-6, with 11 bases fitting TRBD1. Germline V gene lookup returns CDR1 SGDLS and CDR2 YYNGEE. The CDR3 length is 17 residues. The V and J ends lost 4 bases and 1 base, in that order; junction bases with no gene match: 4. The CDR3 sequence is CASSPRDRGSGANVLTF. The CDR3 region has the DNA TGTGCCAGCAGCCCCAGGGACAGGGGGTCTGGGGCCAACGTCCTGACTTTC.

This clone was seen a few times. The chain couples TRBV6-4 to TRBJ2-3, with TRBD2 matching 10 bases. The CDR3 consists of 15 residues. Losses at the gene ends were 4 bases for V and 1 base for J; bases not matched to a gene: 2. Germline V gene sequence: CDR1 MRHNA, CDR2 SNTAGT. The CDR3 loop reads CASSVLAGGTDTQYF. The CDR3 DNA sequence: TGTGCCAGCAGTGTTCTAGCGGGGGGCACAGATACGCAGTATTTT.

The chain combines TRBV7-2 with TRBJ2-1, with TRBD2 matching 9 bases. The V segment lost 2 bases and the J segment 8 bases; nucleotides outside the gene matches: 7. The CDR3 is made up of 15 amino acids. CDR1 is SGHTA and CDR2 is FQGNSA in the germline V gene. This CDR3 reads CASSLRRGGRHEQFF. The CDR3 region has the DNA TGTGCCAGCAGCTTAAGGCGGGGGGGCAGGCATGAGCAGTTCTTC.

In DNA form, the CDR3 reads TGCGCCAGCAGTGAATCCCCATTGTATGGCTACACCTTC. Translating it yields CASSESPLYGYTF. V gene TRBV10-2 combines with J gene TRBJ1-2; D remains ambiguous. This CDR3 contains 13 residues. Between the trimmed V and J ends, which lost 3 bases and 5 bases, there was a span of 10 bases. Germline CDR1 reads WSHSY; CDR2 reads SAAADI.

The chain links TRBV12-5 to TRBJ2-2; weak D call: TRBD2 (5 bases). V lost 0 bases and J 7 bases, leaving 15 bases between the germline ends. The CDR3 sequence is 16 residues long. Germline CDR1 is LGHNT and CDR2 is FRNRAP. The CDR3, as DNA: TGTGCTAGTGGTTTGGTACGAGGGCCTGAAGGCGGGGAGCTGTTTTTT. The encoded protein is CASGLVRGPEGGELFF.

Comment on this clone: One end of the junction does not line up with germline, which may come from a read error. V and J are TRBV29-1 and TRBJ1-2; D perhaps matches TRBD1 (6 bases). The CDR3 runs to 12 residues. Germline-derived CDR1 and CDR2 are SQVTM and ANQGSEA. This CDR3 is CSAERGYYGYTF. In nucleotides, the CDR3 is TGCAGCGCTGAAAGGGGGTACTATGGCTACACCTTC. Complete variable domain (other parts from reference TRBV29-1 and TRBJ1-2): SAVISQKPSRDICQRGTSLTIQCQVDSQVTMMFWYRQQPGQSLTLIATANQGSEATYESGFVIDKFPISRPNLTFSTLTVSNMSPEDSSIYLCSAERGYYGYTFGSGTRLTVV.

This clone was found once. J is TRBJ1-2 and V is TRBV7-2; 8 bases fit TRBD1. Germline CDR1 and CDR2: SGHTA and FQGNSA. This CDR3 region has 14 residues. Losses at the gene ends were 6 bases for V and 4 bases for J; bases not matched to a gene: 7. CDR3 nucleotides: TGTGCCAGCAGTCCACCAGGGGGCGGCTATGGCTACACCTTC. This codes for CASSPPGGGYGYTF.

This clone came up once. The chain couples TRBV5-6 to TRBJ2-6, with 7 bases identical to TRBD2. CDR1 is SGHDT and CDR2 is YYEEEE in the germline V gene. V trimming: 1 base; J trimming: 0 bases; junction bases outside the gene matches: 10. The CDR3 is 19 residues long. The CDR3, as DNA: TGTGCCAGCAGCTTGCAAGCGGGGCCAAGGCCCTCTGGGGCCAACGTCCTGACTTTC. Translated, it gives CASSLQAGPRPSGANVLTF.

The rearrangement joins TRBV5-1 to TRBJ1-1, with D uncertain. CDR1 and CDR2 (germline): SGHRS, YFSETQ. Trimming shortened V by 0 bases and J by 1 base, and 10 bases separated the two germline ends. The CDR3 length is 15 residues. Here the CDR3 DNA reads TGCGCCAGCAGCTTGGAAAGCTCAGGGAACACTGAAGCTTTCTTT. It codes for CASSLESSGNTEAFF.

The rearrangement uses TRBV9 and TRBJ1-2, with no clear D. V lost 3 bases and J lost 5, with 5 bases in between. The CDR3 covers 11 residues. In germline, CDR1 is SGDLS, CDR2 YYNGEE. The CDR3 coding sequence is TGTGCCAGCAGCGCCACATATGGCTACACCTTC. It translates to CASSATYGYTF.

This clone came up once. The V call is TRBV5-1, the J call TRBJ1-3; a weak D match, TRBD1 (5 bases). Trimming took off 0 bases at V and 3 bases at J, with 7 bases between the two ends. The CDR3 is made up of 14 amino acids. Germline values: CDR1 SGHRS, CDR2 YFSETQ. This CDR3 reads CASSLAGYGNTIYF. The CDR3 nucleotides are TGCGCCAGCAGCTTGGCAGGGTATGGAAACACCATATATTTT.

The chain recombines TRBV12-5 with TRBJ1-5, with D maybe TRBD1 (5 bases). V lost 0 bases and J lost 6, with 21 bases in between. Per the germline V gene, CDR1 is LGHNT and CDR2 is FRNRAP. The CDR3 has 18 residues. The CDR3 spells CASGLVFGSARAFQPQHF. The CDR3 nucleotides are TGTGCTAGTGGTTTGGTGTTCGGCTCGGCCAGGGCCTTTCAGCCCCAGCATTTT.

With regard to this clone: Its ends do not fully match the called genes, so a read error is possible. The chain links TRBV7-7 to TRBJ1-4; D gene ambiguous. The germline V gene has CDR1 SSHAT and CDR2 FNYEAQ (reference sequence). CDR3 length equals 13 residues. The CDR3 loop is CASSPAFNEKLFF. CDR3 bases: TGTGCTAGCAGCCCCGCGTTCAATGAAAAACTGTTTTTT.

This chain links TRBV9 with TRBJ2-7; TRBD1 agrees at 7 bases. CDR3 length: 15 amino acids. J gave up 0 bases and V 4 bases, and 7 bases lay outside the gene matches. Germline lookup yields CDR1 SGDLS and CDR2 YYNGEE. The CDR3 here is CASSPGGLASYEQYF. The CDR3 nucleotides read TGTGCCAGCAGCCCAGGGGGTCTTGCCTCCTACGAGCAGTACTTC. The complete variable domain, with remaining parts taken from reference TRBV9 and TRBJ2-7, reads DSGVTQTPKHLITATGQRVTLRCSPRSGDLSVYWYQQSLDQGLQFLIQYYNGEERAKGNILERFSAQQFPDLHSELNLSSLELGDSALYFCASSPGGLASYEQYFGPGTRLTVT.

The gene calls are TRBV10-2 and TRBJ2-7; 7 bases match TRBD2. CDR3 size: 14 residues. Germline CDR1 is WSHSY and CDR2 is SAAADI. J was trimmed by 3 bases and V by 0 bases; bases with no gene match: 2. The CDR3 is CASSESSGVYEQYF. As DNA, the CDR3 is TGCGCCAGCAGTGAGTCGAGCGGGGTCTACGAGCAGTACTTC.

This chain uses TRBV28 with TRBJ1-2; 8 nucleotides match TRBD1. This CDR3 comprises 17 residues. The V gene end was trimmed by 1 base and the J gene end by 3 bases; junction bases not matched to a gene: 10. CDR1 is MDHEN and CDR2 is SYDVKM in the germline V gene. This CDR3 reads CASSLSAIGQGDYGYTF. The DNA for the CDR3 is TGTGCCAGCAGTTTATCGGCCATAGGACAGGGTGACTATGGCTACACCTTC.

A single count supports this clone. The chain uses TRBV5-1 and TRBJ2-1; D is unclear. V lost 1 base and J lost 1, with 9 bases in between. The germline V gene encodes CDR1 SGHRS and CDR2 YFSETQ. The CDR3 contains 15 residues. The CDR3 region has the DNA TGCGCCAGCAGCTTGATGGGCATTTCCTACAATGAGCAGTTCTTC. This gives the protein CASSLMGISYNEQFF. The entire variable domain, with the rest obtained from reference TRBV5-1 and TRBJ2-1, is as follows: KAGVTQTPRYLIKTRGQQVTLSCSPISGHRSVSWYQQTPGQGLQFLFEYFSETQRNKGNFPGRFSGRQFSNSRSEMNVSTLELGDSALYLCASSLMGISYNEQFFGPGTRLTVL.

This chain links TRBV6-5 with TRBJ2-5; no firm D call. The CDR3 extends over 14 amino acids. Germline loops: CDR1 MNHEY, CDR2 SVGAGI. Trimming cost V 0 bases and J 4 bases, with 9 bases left between them. The DNA for the CDR3 is TGTGCCAGCAGTTACTCTAGGAGTGGAGAGACCCAGTACTTC. This sequence encodes CASSYSRSGETQYF.

The rearrangement uses TRBV18 and TRBJ2-7; 8 bases line up with TRBD1. The V gene's germline CDR1 is KGHSH and CDR2 LQKENI. The CDR3 contains 17 residues. The junction had 12 bases not matched to a gene; V was cut back by 3 bases and J by 2 bases. CDR3 sequence: CASSPYSGTGGAYEQYF. The CDR3 bases are TGTGCCAGCTCACCGTACTCGGGGACAGGCGGAGCCTACGAGCAGTACTTC.

This chain connects TRBV18 to TRBJ1-4; D gene ambiguous. V lost 0 bases and J lost 8, with 10 bases in between. Germline CDR1 and CDR2: KGHSH and LQKENI. This CDR3 is built from 14 residues. DNA of the CDR3: TGTGCCAGCTCACCACCGGGCCCCACCGAAAAACTGTTTTTT. Its protein product is CASSPPGPTEKLFF. Drawing the rest from reference TRBV18 and TRBJ1-4, the complete variable domain is NAGVMQNPRHLVRRRGQEARLRCSPMKGHSHVYWYRQLPEEGLKFMVYLQKENIIDESGMPKERFSAEFPKEGPSILRIQQVVRGDSAAYFCASSPPGPTEKLFFGSGTQLSVL.

This clone occurred once. Germline and junction disagree at one end, which may indicate a read error. Other DNA variants within this sample encode the same CDR3. The V and J genes are TRBV4-2 and TRBJ1-6, with D maybe TRBD1 (5 bases). CDR1 and CDR2 from the germline V gene are LGHNA and YNFKEQ. The length of the CDR3 is 17 residues. CDR3 sequence reads: CASSQTNGATYNSPLHF. CDR3 sequence (DNA): TGTGCCAGCAGCCAAACTAATGGGGCCACCTATAATTCCCCCCTCCACTTT.

V and J are TRBV6-6 and TRBJ1-2; 10 bases agree with TRBD1. Losses at the gene ends were 0 bases for V and 3 bases for J; bases not matched to a gene: 4. This CDR3 comprises 16 residues. Germline V CDR1 and CDR2: MNHNY, SVGAGI (reference sequence). The CDR3 sequence: CASSYSFGTGDYGYTF. The CDR3 DNA follows: TGTGCCAGCAGTTACTCGTTCGGGACAGGGGACTATGGCTACACCTTC.

This clone has only one observation. This CDR3 reads CASRRTVNQPQHF. The CDR3 DNA reads TGTGCCAGCAGACGGACAGTAAATCAGCCCCAGCATTTT. The chain links TRBV6-1 to TRBJ1-5, with D possibly being TRBD1 (6 bases). V gave up 6 bases and J gave up 4 bases, with 10 bases separating them. There are 13 residues in the CDR3. Germline V CDR1 and CDR2: MNHNS, SASEGT.

To note about this clone: At the DNA level, this CDR3 is encoded by other sequences in the same sample as well. V and J are TRBV6-1 and TRBJ2-1; no definite D call. This CDR3 is 15 amino acids long. Trimming cost V 2 bases and J 0 bases, with 8 bases left between them. Germline V lookup: CDR1 MNHNS, CDR2 SASEGT. The CDR3 is CASSELGGSYNEQFF. The DNA of the CDR3 is TGTGCCAGCAGTGAACTTGGCGGCTCCTACAATGAGCAGTTCTTC.